The 6 T cell receptor beta chains below all came from one sample that was sequenced in a study of blood T cell repertoires in COVID-19. Repertoires were generated with immunoSEQ multiplex PCR, while TCRdb's copy carries only in-frame clones and drops some. There are roughly 350,000 clones in the sample; around 86% occur only once, and just under 6.5% lies in the top ten. Sequencing input: peripheral blood. Receptors were obtained from a woman aged 50 to 65 with COVID-19, enrolled during active disease.

V is TRBV3-1 (or the pseudogene TRBV3-2) and J is TRBJ2-3, with 7 bases aligning to TRBD1. Trimming at V came to 7 bases and at J to 7 bases, leaving 11 bases not matched to a gene. Germline V CDR1 and CDR2: LGHDT, YNNKEL (reference sequence). The CDR3 covers 14 residues. The CDR3 DNA sequence: TGTGCCAGCACCTTGGGACAGCTACCTAATACGCAGTATTTT. Protein product: CASTLGQLPNTQYF.

The chain uses TRBV7-9 and TRBJ2-7, with a possible D match to TRBD2 (6 bases). The V end was cut by 1 base, the J end by 6 bases, with 19 bases between. CDR1 and CDR2 from the germline V gene are SEHNR and FQNEAQ (reference sequence). The CDR3 is 16 amino acids. The CDR3, as DNA: TGTGCCAGCAGCTTAGGATTCCGGGACTCTAATTCCGAGCAGTACTTC. Translating gives CASSLGFRDSNSEQYF.

This sequence joins TRBV7-2 and TRBJ1-1; TRBD1 might be the D (5 bases). Germline CDR1 reads SGHTA; CDR2 reads FQGNSA. V was trimmed by 2 bases and J by 3 bases, leaving 13 bases between them. This CDR3 comprises 15 residues. For the CDR3, the DNA is TGTGCCAGCAGCTTAATCTCCGGGGGGGACACTGAAGCTTTCTTT. This codes for CASSLISGGDTEAFF.

The CDR3 DNA reads as TGTGCCAGCAGCCAAAGCCCTTTGGAAAAACTGTTTTTT. Its protein product is CASSQSPLEKLFF. The chain recombines TRBV14 with TRBJ1-4; no clear D gene. V lost 2 bases to trimming and J lost 8 bases, with 9 bases between them. The CDR3 sequence is 13 residues long. CDR1 and CDR2 from the germline V gene are SGHDN and FVKESK.

The genes are TRBV19 and TRBJ2-1, with TRBD2 matching 8 bases. The CDR3 contains 15 residues. Germline assignment: CDR1 LNHDA and CDR2 SQIVND (reference sequence). V lost 3 bases, J lost 2 bases, and 3 bases stayed unmatched. CDR3 region: CASSMEGLAYNEQFF. The CDR3 DNA reads TGTGCCAGTAGTATGGAGGGACTAGCCTACAATGAGCAGTTCTTC.

The genes are TRBV27 and TRBJ2-7, with 9 nucleotides matching TRBD1. The CDR3 is made up of 14 amino acids. V trimming: 7 bases; J trimming: 2 bases; junction bases outside the gene matches: 6. Germline V gives CDR1 MNHEY, CDR2 SMNVEV (reference sequence). The CDR3: CASKGTGSPYEQYF. In nucleotides, the CDR3 is TGTGCCAGCAAAGGGACAGGGTCTCCCTACGAGCAGTACTTC.